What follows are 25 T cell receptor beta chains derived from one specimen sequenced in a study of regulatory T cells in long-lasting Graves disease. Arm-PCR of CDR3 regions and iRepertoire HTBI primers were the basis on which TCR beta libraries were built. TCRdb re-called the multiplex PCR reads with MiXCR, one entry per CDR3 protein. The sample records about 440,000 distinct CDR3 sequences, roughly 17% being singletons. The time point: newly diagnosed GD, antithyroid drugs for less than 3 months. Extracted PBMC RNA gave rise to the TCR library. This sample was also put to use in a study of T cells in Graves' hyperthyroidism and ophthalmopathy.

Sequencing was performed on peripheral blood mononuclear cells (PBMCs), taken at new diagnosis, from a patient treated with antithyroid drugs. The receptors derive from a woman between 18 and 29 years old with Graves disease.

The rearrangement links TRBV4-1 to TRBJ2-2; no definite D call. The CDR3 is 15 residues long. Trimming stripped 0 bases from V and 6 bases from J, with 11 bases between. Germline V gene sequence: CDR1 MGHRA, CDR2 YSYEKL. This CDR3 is CASSQESRVAGELFF. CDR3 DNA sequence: TGCGCCAGCAGCCAAGAATCCCGGGTGGCCGGGGAGCTGTTTTTT.

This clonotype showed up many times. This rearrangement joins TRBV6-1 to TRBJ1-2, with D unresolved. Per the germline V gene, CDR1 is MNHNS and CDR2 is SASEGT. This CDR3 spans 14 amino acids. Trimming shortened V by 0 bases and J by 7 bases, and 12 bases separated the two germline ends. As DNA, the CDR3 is TGTGCCAGCAGTGAAGCGAGAGTCCGAGGTGGCTACACCTTC. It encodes CASSEARVRGGYTF.

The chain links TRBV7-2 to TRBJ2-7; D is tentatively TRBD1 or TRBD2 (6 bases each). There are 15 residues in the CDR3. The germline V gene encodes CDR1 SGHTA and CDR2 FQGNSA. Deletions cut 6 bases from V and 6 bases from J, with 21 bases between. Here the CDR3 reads CASRNPGGQIGEQYF. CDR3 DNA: TGTGCCAGCAGAAATCCCGGGGGACAAATCGGCGAGCAGTACTTC.

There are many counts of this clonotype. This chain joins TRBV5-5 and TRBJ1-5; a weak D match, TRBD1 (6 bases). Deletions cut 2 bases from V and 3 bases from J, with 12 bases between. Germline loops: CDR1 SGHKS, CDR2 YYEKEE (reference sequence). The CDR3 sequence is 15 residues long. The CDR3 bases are TGTGCCAGCAGCTTTGATGACAGGTACAATCAGCCCCAGCATTTT. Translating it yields CASSFDDRYNQPQHF.

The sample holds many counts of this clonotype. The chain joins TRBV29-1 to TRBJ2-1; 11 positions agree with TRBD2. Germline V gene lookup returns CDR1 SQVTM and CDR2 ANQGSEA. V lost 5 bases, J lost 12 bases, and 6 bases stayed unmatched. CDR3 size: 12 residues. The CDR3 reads CSVPLAGGAQFF. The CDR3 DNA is TGCAGCGTTCCCCTAGCGGGAGGAGCGCAGTTCTTC.

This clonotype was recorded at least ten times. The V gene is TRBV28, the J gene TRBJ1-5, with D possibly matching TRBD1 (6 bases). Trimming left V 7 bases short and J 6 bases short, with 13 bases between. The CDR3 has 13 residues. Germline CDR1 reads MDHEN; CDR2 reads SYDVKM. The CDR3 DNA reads TGTGCCAGCATCCCAGGGGTAGGTCAGCCCCAGCATTTT. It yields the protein CASIPGVGQPQHF.

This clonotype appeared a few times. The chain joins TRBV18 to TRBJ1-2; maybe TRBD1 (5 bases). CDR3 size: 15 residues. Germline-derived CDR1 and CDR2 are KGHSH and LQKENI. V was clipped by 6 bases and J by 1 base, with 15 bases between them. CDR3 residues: CASSPTRGLNYGYTF. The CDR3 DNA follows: TGTGCCAGCTCCCCAACAAGGGGTCTTAACTATGGCTACACCTTC. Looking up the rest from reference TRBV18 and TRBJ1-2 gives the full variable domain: NAGVMQNPRHLVRRRGQEARLRCSPMKGHSHVYWYRQLPEEGLKFMVYLQKENIIDESGMPKERFSAEFPKEGPSILRIQQVVRGDSAAYFCASSPTRGLNYGYTFGSGTRLTVV.

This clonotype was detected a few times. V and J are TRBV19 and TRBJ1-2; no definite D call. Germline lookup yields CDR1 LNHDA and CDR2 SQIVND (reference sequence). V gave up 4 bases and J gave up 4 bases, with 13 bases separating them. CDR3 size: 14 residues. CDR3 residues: CASSSPGPIYGYTF. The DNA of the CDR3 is TGTGCCAGTAGTAGCCCAGGACCGATCTATGGCTACACCTTC.

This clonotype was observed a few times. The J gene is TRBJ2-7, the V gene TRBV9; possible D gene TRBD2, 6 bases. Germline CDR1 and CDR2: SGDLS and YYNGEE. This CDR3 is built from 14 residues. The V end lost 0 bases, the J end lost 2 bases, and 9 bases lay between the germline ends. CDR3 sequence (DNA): TGTGCCAGCAGCGTAGGCCGGGGGACCTACGAGCAGTACTTC. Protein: CASSVGRGTYEQYF.

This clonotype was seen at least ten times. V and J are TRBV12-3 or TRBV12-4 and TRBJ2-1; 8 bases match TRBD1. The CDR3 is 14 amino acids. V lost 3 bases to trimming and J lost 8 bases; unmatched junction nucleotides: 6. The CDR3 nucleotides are TGTGCCAGCAGTTTCGGGCAGGGGGCCTATGAGCAGTTCTTC. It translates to CASSFGQGAYEQFF.

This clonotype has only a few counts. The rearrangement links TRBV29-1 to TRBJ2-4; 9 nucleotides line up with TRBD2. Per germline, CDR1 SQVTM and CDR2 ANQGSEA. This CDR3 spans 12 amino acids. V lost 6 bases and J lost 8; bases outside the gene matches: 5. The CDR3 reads CSVRTSEYIQYF. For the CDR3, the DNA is TGCAGCGTGCGGACTAGCGAGTACATTCAGTACTTC. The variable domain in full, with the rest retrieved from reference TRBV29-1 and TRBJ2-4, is SAVISQKPSRDICQRGTSLTIQCQVDSQVTMMFWYRQQPGQSLTLIATANQGSEATYESGFVIDKFPISRPNLTFSTLTVSNMSPEDSSIYLCSVRTSEYIQYFGAGTRLSVL.

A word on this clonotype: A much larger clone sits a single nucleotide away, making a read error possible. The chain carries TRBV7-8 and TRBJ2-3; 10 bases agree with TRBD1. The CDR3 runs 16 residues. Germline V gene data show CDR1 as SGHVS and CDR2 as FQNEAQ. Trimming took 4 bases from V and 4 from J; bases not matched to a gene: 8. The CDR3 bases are TGTGCCAGCAGCTCAGTGACAGGGGGCCCCCCAGATACGCAGTATTTT. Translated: CASSSVTGGPPDTQYF. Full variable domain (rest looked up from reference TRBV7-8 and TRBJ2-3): GAGVSQSPRYKVAKRGQDVALRCDPISGHVSLFWYQQALGQGPEFLTYFQNEAQLDKSGLPSDRFFAERPEGSVSTLKIQRTQQEDSAVYLCASSSVTGGPPDTQYFGPGTRLTVL.

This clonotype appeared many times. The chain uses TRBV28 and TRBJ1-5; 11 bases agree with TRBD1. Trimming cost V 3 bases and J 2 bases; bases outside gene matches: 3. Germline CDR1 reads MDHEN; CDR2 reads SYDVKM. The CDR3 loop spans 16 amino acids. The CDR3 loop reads CASSFGQGAGNQPQHF. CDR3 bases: TGTGCCAGCAGTTTCGGACAGGGGGCAGGCAATCAGCCCCAGCATTTT.

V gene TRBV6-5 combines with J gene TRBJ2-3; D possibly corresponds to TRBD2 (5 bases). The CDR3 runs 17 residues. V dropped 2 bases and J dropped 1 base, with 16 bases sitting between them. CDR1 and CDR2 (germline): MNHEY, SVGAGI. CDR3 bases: TGTGCCAGCAGTTACCTCTGGGCGAGCGGTCGCACAGATACGCAGTATTTT. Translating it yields CASSYLWASGRTDTQYF.

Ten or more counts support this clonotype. DNA for the CDR3: TGTGCCAGCAGTTTGAGGGGTTCACTACGGGAGCAGTACTTC. Its protein product is CASSLRGSLREQYF. The V call is TRBV12-3 or TRBV12-4, the J call TRBJ2-7; TRBD1 or TRBD2 may be the D gene (5 bases each). The CDR3 length is 14 residues. V lost 3 bases to trimming and J lost 7 bases, with 16 bases between them.

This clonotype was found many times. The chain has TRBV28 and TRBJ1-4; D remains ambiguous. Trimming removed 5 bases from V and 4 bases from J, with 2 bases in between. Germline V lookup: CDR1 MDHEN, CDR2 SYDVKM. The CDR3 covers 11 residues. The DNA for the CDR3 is TGTGCCAGCAGTCTTAATGAAAAACTGTTTTTT. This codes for CASSLNEKLFF.

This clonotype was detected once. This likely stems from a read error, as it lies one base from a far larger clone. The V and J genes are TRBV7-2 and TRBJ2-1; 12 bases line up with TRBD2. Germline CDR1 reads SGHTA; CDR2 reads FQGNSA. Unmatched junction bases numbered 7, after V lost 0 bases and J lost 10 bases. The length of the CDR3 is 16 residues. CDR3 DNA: TGTGCCAGCAGCTTAGCGCTAGCGGGAGGGGTCTACGAGCAGTTCTTC. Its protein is CASSLALAGGVYEQFF.

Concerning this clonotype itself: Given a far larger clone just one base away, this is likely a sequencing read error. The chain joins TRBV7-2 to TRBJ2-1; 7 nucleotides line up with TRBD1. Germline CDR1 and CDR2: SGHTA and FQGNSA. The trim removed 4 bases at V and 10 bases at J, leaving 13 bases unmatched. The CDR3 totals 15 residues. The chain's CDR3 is CASSYKGTDSYEQFF. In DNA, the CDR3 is TGTGCCAGCAGCTACAAAGGGACAGACTCCTACGAGCAGTTCTTC.

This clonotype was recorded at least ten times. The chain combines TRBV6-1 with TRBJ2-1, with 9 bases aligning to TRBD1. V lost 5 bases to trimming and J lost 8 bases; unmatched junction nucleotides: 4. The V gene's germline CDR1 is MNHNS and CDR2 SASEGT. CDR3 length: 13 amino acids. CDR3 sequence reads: CASSRGQGDEQFF. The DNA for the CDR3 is TGTGCCAGCAGTAGGGGACAGGGAGATGAGCAGTTCTTC.

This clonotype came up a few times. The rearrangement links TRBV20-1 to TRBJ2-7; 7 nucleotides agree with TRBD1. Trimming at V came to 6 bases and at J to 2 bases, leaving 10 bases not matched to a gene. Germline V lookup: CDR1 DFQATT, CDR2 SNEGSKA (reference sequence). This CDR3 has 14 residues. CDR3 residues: CSAQGGLDPYEQYF. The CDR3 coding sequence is TGCAGTGCCCAAGGGGGCCTAGACCCCTACGAGCAGTACTTC.

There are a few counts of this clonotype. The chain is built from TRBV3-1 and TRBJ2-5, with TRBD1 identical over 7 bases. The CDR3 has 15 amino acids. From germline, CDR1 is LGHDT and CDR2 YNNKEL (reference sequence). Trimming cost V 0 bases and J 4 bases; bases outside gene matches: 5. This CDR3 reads CASSQDPNRGETQYF. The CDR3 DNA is TGTGCCAGCAGCCAAGATCCAAACAGGGGAGAGACCCAGTACTTC.

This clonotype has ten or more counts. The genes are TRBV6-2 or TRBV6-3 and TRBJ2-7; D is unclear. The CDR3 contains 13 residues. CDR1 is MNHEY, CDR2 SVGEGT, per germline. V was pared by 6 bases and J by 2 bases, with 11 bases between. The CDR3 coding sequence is TGTGCCAGCAGCCTAAGCTTCCCCTACGAGCAGTACTTC. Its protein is CASSLSFPYEQYF.

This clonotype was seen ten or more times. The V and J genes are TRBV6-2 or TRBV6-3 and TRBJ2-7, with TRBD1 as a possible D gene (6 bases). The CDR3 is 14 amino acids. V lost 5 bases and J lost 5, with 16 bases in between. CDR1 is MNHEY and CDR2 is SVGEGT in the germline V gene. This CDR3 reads CASSEVPGGHEQYF. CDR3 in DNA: TGTGCCAGCAGTGAGGTTCCTGGGGGCCACGAGCAGTACTTC.

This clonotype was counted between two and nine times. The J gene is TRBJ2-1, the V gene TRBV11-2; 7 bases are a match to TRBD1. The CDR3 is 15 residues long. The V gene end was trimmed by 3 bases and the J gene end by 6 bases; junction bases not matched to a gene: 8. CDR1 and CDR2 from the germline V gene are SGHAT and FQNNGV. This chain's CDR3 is CASSFDRVWSNEQFF. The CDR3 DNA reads TGTGCCAGCAGCTTTGACAGGGTGTGGAGCAATGAGCAGTTCTTC. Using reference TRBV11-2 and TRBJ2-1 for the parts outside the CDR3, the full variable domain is EAGVAQSPRYKIIEKRQSVAFWCNPISGHATLYWYQQILGQGPKLLIQFQNNGVVDDSQLPKDRFSAERLKGVDSTLKIQPAKLEDSAVYLCASSFDRVWSNEQFFGPGTRLTVL.

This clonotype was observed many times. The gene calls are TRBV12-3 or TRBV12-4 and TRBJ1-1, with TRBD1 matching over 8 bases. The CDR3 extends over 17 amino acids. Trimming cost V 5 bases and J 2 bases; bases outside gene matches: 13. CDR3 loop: CASSPGQGLSRNTEAFF. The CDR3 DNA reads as TGTGCCAGCAGTCCCGGACAGGGCCTAAGCAGAAACACTGAAGCTTTCTTT.